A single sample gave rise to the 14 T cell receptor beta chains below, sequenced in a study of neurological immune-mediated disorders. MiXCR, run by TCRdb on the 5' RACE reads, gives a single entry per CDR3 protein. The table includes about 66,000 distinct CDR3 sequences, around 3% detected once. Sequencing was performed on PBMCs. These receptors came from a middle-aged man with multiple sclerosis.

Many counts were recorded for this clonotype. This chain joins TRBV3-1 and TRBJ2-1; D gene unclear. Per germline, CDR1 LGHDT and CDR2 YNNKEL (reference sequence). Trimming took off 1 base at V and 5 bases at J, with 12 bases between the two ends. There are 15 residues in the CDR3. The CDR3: CASSQGSASNNEQFF. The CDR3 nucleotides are TGTGCCAGCAGCCAAGGGTCTGCTAGTAACAATGAGCAGTTCTTC.

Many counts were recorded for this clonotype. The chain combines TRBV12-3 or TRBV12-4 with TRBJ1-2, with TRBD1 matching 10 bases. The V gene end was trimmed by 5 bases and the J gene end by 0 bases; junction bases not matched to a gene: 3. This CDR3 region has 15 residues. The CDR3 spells CASSRQGAPNYGYTF. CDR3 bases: TGTGCCAGCAGTCGACAGGGGGCCCCTAACTATGGCTACACCTTC.

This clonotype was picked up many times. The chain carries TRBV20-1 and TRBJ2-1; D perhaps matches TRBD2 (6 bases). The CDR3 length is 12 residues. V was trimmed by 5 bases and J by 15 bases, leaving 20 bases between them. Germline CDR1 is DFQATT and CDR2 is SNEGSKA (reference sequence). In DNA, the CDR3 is TGCAGTGCTTCCCCCGCTCGCGGGGTGCTGTTCTTC. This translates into CSASPARGVLFF.

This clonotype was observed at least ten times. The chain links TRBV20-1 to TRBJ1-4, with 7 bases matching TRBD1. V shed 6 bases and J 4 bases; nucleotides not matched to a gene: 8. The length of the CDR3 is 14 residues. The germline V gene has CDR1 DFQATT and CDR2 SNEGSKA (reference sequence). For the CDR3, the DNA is TGCAGTGCGGGGACAGTCGTTATTAATGAAAAACTGTTTTTT. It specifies CSAGTVVINEKLFF.

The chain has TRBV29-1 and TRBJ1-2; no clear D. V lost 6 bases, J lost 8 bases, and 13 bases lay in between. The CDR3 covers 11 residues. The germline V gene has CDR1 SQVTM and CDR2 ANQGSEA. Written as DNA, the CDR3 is TGCAGCGTATGGGCCGCCCAGGGCTACACCTTC. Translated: CSVWAAQGYTF.

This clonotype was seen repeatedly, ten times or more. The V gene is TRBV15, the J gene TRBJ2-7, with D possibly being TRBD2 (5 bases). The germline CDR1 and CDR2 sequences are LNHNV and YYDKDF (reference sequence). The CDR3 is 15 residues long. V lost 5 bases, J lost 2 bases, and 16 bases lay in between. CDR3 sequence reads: CATSPRPRGAYEQYF. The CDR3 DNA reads TGTGCCACCAGCCCCCGACCCCGGGGAGCCTACGAGCAGTACTTC. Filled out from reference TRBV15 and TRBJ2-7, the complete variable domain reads DAMVIQNPRYQVTQFGKPVTLSCSQTLNHNVMYWYQQKSSQAPKLLFHYYDKDFNNEADTPDNFQSRRPNTSFCFLDIRSPGLGDTAMYLCATSPRPRGAYEQYFGPGTRLTVT.

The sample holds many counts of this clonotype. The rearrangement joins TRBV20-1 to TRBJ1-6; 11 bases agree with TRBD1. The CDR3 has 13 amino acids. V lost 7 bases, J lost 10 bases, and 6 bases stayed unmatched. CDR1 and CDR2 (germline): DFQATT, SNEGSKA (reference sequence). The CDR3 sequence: CSVLRDRGSPLHF. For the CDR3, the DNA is TGCAGTGTCCTCCGGGACAGGGGGTCACCCCTCCACTTT.

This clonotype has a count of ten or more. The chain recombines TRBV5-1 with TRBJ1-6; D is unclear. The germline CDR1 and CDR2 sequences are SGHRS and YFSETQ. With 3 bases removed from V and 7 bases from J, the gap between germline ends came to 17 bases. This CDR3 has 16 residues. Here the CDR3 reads CASSSLGPKRNSPLHF. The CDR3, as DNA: TGCGCCAGCAGCTCCCTAGGACCGAAAAGGAATTCACCCCTCCACTTT.

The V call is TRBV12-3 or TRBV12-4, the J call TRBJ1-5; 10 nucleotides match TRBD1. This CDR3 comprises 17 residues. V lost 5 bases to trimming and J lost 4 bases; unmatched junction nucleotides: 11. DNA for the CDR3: TGTGCCAGCAGTCCCCACTGGCCGGGACAGGGGAATCAGCCCCAGCATTTT. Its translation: CASSPHWPGQGNQPQHF.

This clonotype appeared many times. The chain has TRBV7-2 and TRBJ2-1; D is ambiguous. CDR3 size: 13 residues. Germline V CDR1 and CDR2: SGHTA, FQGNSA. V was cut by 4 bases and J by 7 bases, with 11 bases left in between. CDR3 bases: TGTGCCAGCAGCTCGTACAGTGAGAATGAGCAGTTCTTC. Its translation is CASSSYSENEQFF.

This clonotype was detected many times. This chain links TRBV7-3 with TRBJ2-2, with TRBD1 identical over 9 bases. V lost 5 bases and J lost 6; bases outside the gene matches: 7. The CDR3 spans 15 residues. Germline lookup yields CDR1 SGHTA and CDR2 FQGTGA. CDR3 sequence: CASSNDRGEAGELFF. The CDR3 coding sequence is TGTGCCAGCAGCAATGACAGGGGGGAGGCCGGGGAGCTGTTTTTT.

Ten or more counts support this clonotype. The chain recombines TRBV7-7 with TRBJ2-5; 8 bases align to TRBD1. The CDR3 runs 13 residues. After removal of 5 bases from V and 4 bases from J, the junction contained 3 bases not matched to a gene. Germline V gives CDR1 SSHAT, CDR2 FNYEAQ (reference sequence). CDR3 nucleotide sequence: TGTGCCAGCAGCGTCGACAGGGGAGAGACCCAGTACTTC. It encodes CASSVDRGETQYF.

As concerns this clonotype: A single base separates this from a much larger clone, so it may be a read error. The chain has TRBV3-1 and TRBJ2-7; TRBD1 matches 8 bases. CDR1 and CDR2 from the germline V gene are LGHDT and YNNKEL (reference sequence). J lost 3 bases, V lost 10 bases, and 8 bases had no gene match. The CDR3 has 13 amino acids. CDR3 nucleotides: TGTGCCAACAGGGCAGGGGGCAGCTACGAGCAGTACTTC. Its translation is CANRAGGSYEQYF.

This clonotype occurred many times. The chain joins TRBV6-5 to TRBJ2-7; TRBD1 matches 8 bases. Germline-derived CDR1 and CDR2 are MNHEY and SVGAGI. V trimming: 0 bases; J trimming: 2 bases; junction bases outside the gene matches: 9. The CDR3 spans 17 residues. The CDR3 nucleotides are TGTGCCAGCAGTTACTCGATCGGACAGGGCCTCCCCTACGAGCAGTACTTC. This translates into CASSYSIGQGLPYEQYF.